The clone carrying this T cell receptor (beta chain) has more than one count but fewer than ten. Antigen specificity is unknown. These data originate in a study of T-cell memory formation after mild COVID-19. Study overall: Among the donors, TCR clusters were largely specific to each donor.

Study observations and caveats: The study detected some responding clones in pre-infection memory, suggesting cross-reactive memory joined. CD4/CD8 balance characterized clones contracting day 15 to 85, and CD4+ skew characterized later expanders. Among contracting clones, CD4+ were mainly CM/EM and CD8+ enriched in EMRA.

The CDR3 consists of 14 residues. V lost 2 bases, J lost 10 bases, and 10 bases stayed unmatched. The germline CDR1 and CDR2 sequences are SQVTM and ANQGSEA. MiXCR, run by TCRdb on the 5' RACE reads, gives a single entry per CDR3 protein. Of about 170,000 distinct CDR3 sequences listed, over 10% were seen once; the top ten hold approximately 3.6%. The rearrangement joins TRBV29-1 to TRBJ1-4, with TRBD1 matching 7 bases. Sequenced: PBMCs or a T cell subset sorted from them (not recorded which). This TCR came from a man between 18 and 35 years old who had mild COVID-19 (a few samples of this study predate the infection). Cell type and time point are not known. The chain's CDR3 is CSVELGGARGKLFF. The CDR3 nucleotides read TGCAGCGTTGAATTAGGGGGCGCCCGGGGAAAACTGTTTTTT.